The clone carrying this T cell receptor (beta chain) was recorded only once. The data are from a study of blood T cell repertoires in COVID-19. Study at large: T cells, B-cell-depleted T cells, or PBMCs provided the cDNA or gDNA that served as material.

Deletions cut 5 bases from V and 1 base from J, with 14 bases between. The CDR3 covers 15 residues. Germline V gives CDR1 MNHEY, CDR2 SMNVEV (reference sequence). The data were produced by immunoSEQ multiplex PCR, yet TCRdb's version contains in-frame clones alone and is incomplete. The sample contains roughly 250,000 clones, 70% to 85% of which appear only once. Seattle cases were enrolled at active infection and followed longitudinally. This TCR was sampled from a human donor with COVID-19, enrolled during active disease. The donor label of this sample is uncertain. V gene TRBV27 combines with J gene TRBJ1-1; D call uncertain. The source material was peripheral blood. CDR3 region: CASSPRGRENTEAFF. In DNA, the CDR3 is TGTGCCAGCAGTCCCCGTGGGCGCGAGAACACTGAAGCTTTCTTT.